The 19 T cell receptor beta chains reported below all come from one sample, sequenced in a study of blood T cell repertoires in COVID-19. Using immunoSEQ multiplex PCR, the repertoire was profiled, and TCRdb retains in-frame clones only, with some absent. The data contain 250,000 to 350,000 clones, about 85% of them singletons. Sequencing used peripheral blood. The source of these receptors is a human donor with COVID-19, enrolled during active disease. The donor label of this sample is uncertain.

The chain joins TRBV6-5 to TRBJ2-7; 10 bases match TRBD1. The CDR3 has 15 residues. After removal of 2 bases from V and 4 bases from J, the junction contained 5 bases not matched to a gene. Germline lookup yields CDR1 MNHEY and CDR2 SVGAGI. The CDR3 nucleotides are TGTGCCAGCAGTTACAGGGGGACAGGGGCTTACGAGCAGTACTTC. Translating gives CASSYRGTGAYEQYF.

The chain joins TRBV28 to TRBJ2-2, with D perhaps TRBD2 (6 bases). This CDR3 is built from 16 residues. The germline V gene encodes CDR1 MDHEN and CDR2 SYDVKM. Trimming shortened V by 7 bases and J by 2 bases, and 17 bases separated the two germline ends. CDR3 in DNA: TGTGCCAGCAAAACGGCGGGGTCAACAAACACCGGGGAGCTGTTTTTT. Protein sequence: CASKTAGSTNTGELFF.

This clone was counted many times. The chain combines TRBV27 with TRBJ1-2; 8 nucleotides match TRBD1. CDR3 length equals 11 residues. V gave up 8 bases and J gave up 7 bases; unmatched junction bases: 3. Germline V lookup: CDR1 MNHEY, CDR2 SMNVEV (reference sequence). The CDR3 DNA follows: TGTGCCAGCGGACAGGGTGGTGGCTACACCTTC. It is translated as CASGQGGGYTF.

V and J are TRBV29-1 and TRBJ1-2; no clear D. The V gene's germline CDR1 is SQVTM and CDR2 ANQGSEA. This CDR3 region has 13 residues. V lost 6 bases to trimming and J lost 0 bases, with 11 bases between them. The CDR3 nucleotides are TGCAGCGTACTCGAAGTATCTAACTATGGCTACACCTTC. Amino acid sequence: CSVLEVSNYGYTF. Looking up the rest from reference TRBV29-1 and TRBJ1-2 gives the full variable domain: SAVISQKPSRDICQRGTSLTIQCQVDSQVTMMFWYRQQPGQSLTLIATANQGSEATYESGFVIDKFPISRPNLTFSTLTVSNMSPEDSSIYLCSVLEVSNYGYTFGSGTRLTVV.

V and J are TRBV7-9 and TRBJ1-2; 8 bases agree with TRBD1. Germline-derived CDR1 and CDR2 are SEHNR and FQNEAQ (reference sequence). The junction had 12 bases not matched to a gene; V was cut back by 5 bases and J by 7 bases. There are 15 residues in the CDR3. The CDR3 DNA reads TGTGCCAGCAGCGTCGCAGGGGGCGGCGACGGTGGCTACACCTTC. It is translated as CASSVAGGGDGGYTF.

The V call is TRBV5-4, the J call TRBJ2-3; 14 bases agree with TRBD2. Germline values: CDR1 SGHNT, CDR2 YYREEE (reference sequence). This CDR3 is 17 amino acids long. V shed 4 bases, J shed 3 bases, and the junction held 7 bases outside the gene matches. The CDR3 here is CASSPGTSGSQTDTQYF. In nucleotides, the CDR3 is TGTGCCAGCAGCCCCGGGACTAGCGGGAGTCAAACAGATACGCAGTATTTT.

The V gene is TRBV29-1, the J gene TRBJ2-1, with TRBD1 matching over 9 bases. Germline V gives CDR1 SQVTM, CDR2 ANQGSEA. After removal of 7 bases from V and 0 bases from J, the junction contained 13 bases not matched to a gene. This CDR3 comprises 17 residues. Here the CDR3 reads CSARGLDRGSSYNEQFF. CDR3 DNA: TGCAGCGCCCGGGGCCTAGACAGGGGGAGCTCCTACAATGAGCAGTTCTTC.

The V gene is TRBV7-3, the J gene TRBJ2-3, with D possibly being TRBD1 (5 bases). The CDR3 runs to 15 residues. The V gene lost 3 bases and the J gene lost 3 bases, with 13 bases spanning the gap. Germline V CDR1 and CDR2: SGHTA, FQGTGA. CDR3 coding DNA: TGTGCCAGCAGCTTTTGGGCAGGGTCGACAGATACGCAGTATTTT. This codes for CASSFWAGSTDTQYF.

The chain uses TRBV5-1 and TRBJ2-3, with TRBD1 matching 10 bases. The CDR3 is 15 amino acids. The germline gives CDR1 SGHRS, CDR2 YFSETQ. Trimming took 4 bases from V and 2 from J; bases not matched to a gene: 4. DNA for the CDR3: TGCGCCAGCAGCCCGGGACAGGGGCTCACAGATACGCAGTATTTT. This sequence encodes CASSPGQGLTDTQYF.

J is TRBJ1-2 and V is TRBV28, with 8 bases fitting TRBD1. Trimming removed 6 bases from V and 4 bases from J; junction bases left unmatched: 7. The CDR3 length is 14 residues. Per germline, CDR1 MDHEN and CDR2 SYDVKM. This CDR3 is CASRSGGPAYGYTF. The CDR3 DNA follows: TGTGCCAGCAGATCAGGGGGCCCCGCCTATGGCTACACCTTC.

The CDR3, as DNA: TGCGCCAGCAGCTTTGACTCCGTGGATGAGCAGTTCTTC. Amino acids: CASSFDSVDEQFF. The chain is built from TRBV5-1 and TRBJ2-1; no clear D gene. Germline V gene sequence: CDR1 SGHRS, CDR2 YFSETQ. Between the trimmed V and J ends, which lost 2 bases and 8 bases, there was a span of 11 bases. The CDR3 consists of 13 residues.

The chain carries TRBV6-5 and TRBJ2-7; 8 nucleotides line up with TRBD1. The CDR3 length is 13 residues. Germline CDR1 and CDR2: MNHEY and SVGAGI. CDR3 DNA: TGTGCTTGTAGTGGACAGGGAATCCACGAGCAGTACTTC. Protein: CACSGQGIHEQYF.

V is TRBV11-2 and J is TRBJ2-3; D is undetermined. V dropped 3 bases and J dropped 5 bases, with 9 bases sitting between them. Germline V CDR1 and CDR2: SGHAT, FQNNGV. The CDR3 is 13 residues long. CDR3 amino acids: CASSLMRLDTQYF. The CDR3 DNA is TGTGCCAGCAGCTTGATGCGTCTAGATACGCAGTATTTT.

This clone was detected a few times. The chain uses TRBV5-4 and TRBJ1-4, with D possibly being TRBD1 (6 bases). Germline V gene data show CDR1 as SGHNT and CDR2 as YYREEE (reference sequence). The V gene lost 0 bases and the J gene lost 8 bases, with 14 bases spanning the gap. This CDR3 region has 15 residues. CDR3 protein: CASSLAAARGEKLFF. In DNA, the CDR3 is TGTGCCAGCAGCTTGGCCGCGGCTAGGGGGGAAAAACTGTTTTTT. The whole variable domain, filled in from reference TRBV5-4 and TRBJ1-4, reads ETGVTQSPTHLIKTRGQQVTLRCSSQSGHNTVSWYQQALGQGPQFIFQYYREEENGRGNFPPRFSGLQFPNYSSELNVNALELDDSALYLCASSLAAARGEKLFFGSGTQLSVL.

On this clone: At one boundary the junction diverges from the germline segment, which might be a read error. This chain uses TRBV7-7 with TRBJ1-4; D gene ambiguous. Looked up from germline, CDR1 is SSHAT and CDR2 is FNYEAQ (reference sequence). The CDR3 extends over 15 amino acids. The CDR3 sequence is CASSFGSGANEKLFF. The CDR3 nucleotides read TGTGCTAGCAGCTTTGGAAGCGGGGCTAATGAAAAACTGTTTTTT.

A remark on this clone: A much larger clonotype is one base distant, so this may be a read error. Other DNA sequences in the sample encode the same CDR3. The rearrangement uses TRBV28 and TRBJ1-2; the D gene is possibly TRBD1 (5 bases). Germline V lookup: CDR1 MDHEN, CDR2 SYDVKM. V was shortened by 2 bases and J by 4 bases, with 8 bases between the two germline ends. The CDR3 has 13 residues. For the CDR3, the DNA is TGTGCCAGCAGTTTAAGGCAGGGCTATGGCTACACCTTC. This translates into CASSLRQGYGYTF.

Details on this clone: Without the conserved terminal phenylalanine or tryptophan, this CDR3 likely stems from a read error. The DNA is omitted, as the CDR3 cannot be located on it reliably, and the CDR3 follows TCRdb's listing. The chain recombines TRBV24-1 with TRBJ1-4; TRBD1 reflects the table's D call only, with no check against the DNA. Per the germline V gene, CDR1 is KGHDR and CDR2 is SFDVKD. The CDR3 adds up to 13 amino acids, both ends counted. The CDR3 protein is CATSDLLDRPKRV.

The gene calls are TRBV7-2 and TRBJ1-2; D is unclear. The V gene's germline CDR1 is SGHTA and CDR2 FQGNSA. The CDR3 consists of 14 residues. Trimming shortened V by 5 bases and J by 6 bases, and 16 bases separated the two germline ends. The CDR3 region is CASSLWASGDGYTF. The CDR3 coding sequence is TGTGCCAGCAGCCTATGGGCCTCCGGGGATGGCTACACCTTC. The complete variable domain, with remaining parts taken from reference TRBV7-2 and TRBJ1-2, reads GAGVSQSPSNKVTEKGKDVELRCDPISGHTALYWYRQSLGQGLEFLIYFQGNSAPDKSGLPSDRFSAERTGGSVSTLTIQRTQQEDSAVYLCASSLWASGDGYTFGSGTRLTVV.

This clone was counted many times. The V and J genes are TRBV9 and TRBJ1-3; no clear D. Germline V gives CDR1 SGDLS, CDR2 YYNGEE. The CDR3 consists of 14 residues. Trimming stripped 0 bases from V and 0 bases from J, with 4 bases between. The CDR3 DNA reads as TGTGCCAGCAGCGTAGGGAGCTCTGGAAACACCATATATTTT. Translation gives CASSVGSSGNTIYF.